The clone carrying this T cell receptor (beta chain) was detected only a few times. The target antigen is unknown. V was trimmed by 3 bases and J by 1 base, leaving 9 bases between them. The CDR3 sequence is 15 residues long. CDR1 is SNHLY, CDR2 FYNNEI, per germline. Repertoires were generated with immunoSEQ multiplex PCR, while TCRdb's copy carries only in-frame clones and drops some. The sample records 2,200 or so clones, about 73% being singletons. These data are taken from a study of ipilimumab plus nivolumab after autologous stem cell transplantation. Overall study findings and caveats: TCR repertoire, Treg phenotype and gut microbiota reportedly support more study of this approach.

The source was PBMCs, collected in a trial of ipilimumab plus nivolumab as post-transplant consolidation. J is TRBJ2-2 and V is TRBV2, with TRBD1 as a possible D gene (5 bases). The TCR sequence derives from a male donor with multiple myeloma. The CDR3 DNA is TGTGCCAGCAGTGAGAGGCAGGGGAACACCGGGGAGCTGTTTTTT. Protein: CASSERQGNTGELFF.